This TCR beta chain stems from a study of T cell changes during pregnancy in multiple sclerosis. This CDR3 has 15 residues. Deletions cut 0 bases from V and 3 bases from J, with 10 bases between. CDR1 is SGHRS and CDR2 is YFSETQ in the germline V gene. TCRdb's copy holds only in-frame clones and misses some; the assay was immunoSEQ multiplex PCR. Of roughly 90,000 clones in the sample, less than 95% were seen once. Material: peripheral blood, obtained before pregnancy. The chain combines TRBV5-1 with TRBJ1-3; no reliable D call. The source is a female donor with multiple sclerosis, enrolled in a pregnancy study. CDR3 loop: CASSLDGSNGNTIYF. The CDR3 bases are TGCGCCAGCAGCTTGGACGGTAGTAATGGAAACACCATATATTTT. The full variable domain, completed using reference TRBV5-1 and TRBJ1-3, is KAGVTQTPRYLIKTRGQQVTLSCSPISGHRSVSWYQQTPGQGLQFLFEYFSETQRNKGNFPGRFSGRQFSNSRSEMNVSTLELGDSALYLCASSLDGSNGNTIYFGEGSWLTVV.